This T cell receptor (beta chain) originates from a study of blood T cell repertoires in COVID-19. Study as a whole: Sample material is recorded as cDNA or gDNA derived from T cells, B-cell-depleted T cells, or PBMCs.

Here immunoSEQ multiplex PCR was the method, and the copy in TCRdb shows in-frame clones only, minus some. Here the sample spans roughly 150,000 clones, approximately 86% being singletons. This CDR3 is built from 17 residues. Unmatched junction bases numbered 11, after V lost 1 base and J lost 4 bases. The V gene's germline CDR1 is LGHNT and CDR2 FRNRAP. Residents of about two dozen US areas, aged about 18 to 89 years, made up the participants. The sequenced sample consisted of PBMCs or T cells enriched from blood (not recorded which). The rearrangement uses TRBV12-5 and TRBJ2-3; 7 bases fit TRBD2. The TCR originated in a woman aged 40 to 50 who had been exposed to COVID-19. CDR3 sequence reads: CASGLELGGRAADTQYF. The DNA for the CDR3 is TGTGCTAGTGGTTTGGAACTCGGGGGGAGGGCCGCAGATACGCAGTATTTT.